This TCR beta chain was retrieved from a study of cytomegalovirus exposure and HLA in healthy donors. The PCR contained 60 Vbeta and 13 Jbeta primers. The table came from immunoSEQ multiplex PCR; TCRdb's copy has only in-frame clones and leaves some out. The sample records more than 95,000 clones, roughly 85% being singletons. V was pared by 8 bases and J by 2 bases, with 8 bases of the junction left unmatched. CDR1 is SNHLY and CDR2 is FYNNEI in the germline V gene. CDR3 length: 15 amino acids. There were likely unrecorded immune exposures, though donors were nominally healthy when sampled. The sample consisted of PBMCs. The chain recombines TRBV2 with TRBJ2-5; 10 bases match TRBD2. This clonotype was obtained from a man between 18 and 35 years old in good health and CMV-seropositive. The CDR3: CASGGAAGGQETQYF. As DNA, the CDR3 is TGTGCCAGCGGAGGGGCAGCGGGGGGGCAAGAGACCCAGTACTTC.